The 10 T cell receptor beta chains in this list originate from one sample, sequenced in a study of shared clonotypes between healthy human individuals. Profiled with immunoSEQ multiplex PCR; TCRdb holds only in-frame clones, not every one. The sample lists 2 million to 3 million clones; roughly 93% were seen once. Input material: naive CD4+ T cells from PBMCs. Described subset: CD45RA+ positively selected. The receptors come from a young man in good health. Some clones in this sample may be carry-over from other donors' samples.

The rearrangement links TRBV7-8 to TRBJ1-3, with no clear D. CDR3 length equals 15 residues. The V gene's germline CDR1 is SGHVS and CDR2 FQNEAQ. Between the trimmed V and J ends, which lost 5 bases and 4 bases, there was a span of 15 bases. In DNA form, the CDR3 reads TGTGCCAGCAGCCCCAGCAGGACGGCAGGAAACACCATATATTTT. It is translated as CASSPSRTAGNTIYF.

V usage is TRBV28 and J usage is TRBJ2-3; D tentatively fits TRBD1 or TRBD2 (6 bases each). Germline-derived CDR1 and CDR2 are MDHEN and SYDVKM. The CDR3 is 16 amino acids. Trimming took off 6 bases at V and 5 bases at J, with 21 bases between the two ends. For the CDR3, the DNA is TGTGCCAGCAGCCCTAGGGGGACTCTGGGAGGAGATACGCAGTATTTT. The encoded protein is CASSPRGTLGGDTQYF.

The chain is built from TRBV7-3 and TRBJ1-1; the D is unclear. Trimming cost V 5 bases and J 0 bases, with 25 bases left between them. The CDR3 loop spans 19 amino acids. Germline CDR1 and CDR2: SGHTA and FQGTGA. Here the CDR3 DNA reads TGTGCCAGCAGCCCACGCACCCTATACGGAGCGGAGGTGAACACTGAAGCTTTCTTT. Amino acid sequence: CASSPRTLYGAEVNTEAFF.

The V call is TRBV5-7, the J call TRBJ2-1, with 8 bases that match TRBD1. TRBV5-7 is known as an ORF, though its function is uncertain. CDR3 size: 18 residues. V lost 4 bases to trimming and J lost 8 bases; unmatched junction nucleotides: 20. The CDR3 protein is CASSHQADRVRGTDEQFF. DNA of the CDR3: TGTGCCAGCAGCCACCAGGCGGACAGGGTAAGGGGGACGGATGAGCAGTTCTTC.

The chain joins TRBV28 to TRBJ2-1, with 12 nucleotides matching TRBD1. This CDR3 is built from 15 residues. J gave up 9 bases and V 2 bases, and 5 bases lay outside the gene matches. Germline loops: CDR1 MDHEN, CDR2 SYDVKM. CDR3 nucleotide sequence: TGTGCCAGCAGTTTAGGGACAGGGGGCTGGGGTGAGCAGTTCTTC. Translating gives CASSLGTGGWGEQFF.

Turning to this clone: Distinct nucleotide sequences in the sample also encode this CDR3. The chain couples TRBV20-1 to TRBJ2-3; D unclear. V lost 5 bases and J 6 bases, leaving 9 bases between the germline ends. Germline V gene sequence: CDR1 DFQATT, CDR2 SNEGSKA (reference sequence). The CDR3 length is 11 residues. For the CDR3, the DNA is TGCAGTGCTCTCCCGAGGGATACGCAGTATTTT. Its protein is CSALPRDTQYF.

This sequence joins TRBV5-4 and TRBJ2-5; 7 nucleotides line up with TRBD2. Losses at the gene ends were 4 bases for V and 5 bases for J; bases not matched to a gene: 5. CDR1 SGHNT and CDR2 YYREEE come from the germline V gene (reference sequence). The CDR3 is made up of 13 amino acids. Written as DNA, the CDR3 is TGTGCCAGCAGCCGCGGGGGATATGAGACCCAGTACTTC. This sequence encodes CASSRGGYETQYF.

V gene TRBV18 combines with J gene TRBJ2-6; 8 nucleotides align to TRBD1. Germline CDR1 KGHSH, CDR2 LQKENI. Trimming cost V 7 bases and J 0 bases; bases outside gene matches: 8. This CDR3 contains 17 residues. DNA for the CDR3: TGTGCCAGCTTCGGGACAGGTTTCCTCTCTGGGGCCAACGTCCTGACTTTC. Translated: CASFGTGFLSGANVLTF.

This sequence joins TRBV30 and TRBJ2-5; TRBD2 agrees at 13 bases. The germline gives CDR1 GTSNPN, CDR2 SVGIG (reference sequence). The V segment lost 5 bases and the J segment 3 bases; nucleotides outside the gene matches: 3. The CDR3 totals 14 residues. CDR3: CAWGLAGAEETQYF. The DNA for the CDR3 is TGTGCCTGGGGACTAGCGGGAGCTGAAGAGACCCAGTACTTC.

The V call is TRBV29-1, the J call TRBJ1-4, with 8 nucleotides matching TRBD1. This CDR3 has 14 amino acids. The V gene's germline CDR1 is SQVTM and CDR2 ANQGSEA. Trimming cost V 3 bases and J 7 bases; bases outside gene matches: 7. The CDR3 nucleotides read TGCAGCGTTGACGTAGGACAGGGAACTGAAAAACTGTTTTTT. Amino acids: CSVDVGQGTEKLFF.